The TCR beta chain under discussion was sequenced for a study of T cell responses to AZD1222 COVID-19 vaccine. Profiling relied on immunoSEQ multiplex PCR, and the TCRdb table lists in-frame clones only, not all of them. This sample has around 150,000 clones, with 80% to 95% found just once. The sequence came from an adult in good health. The starting material was peripheral blood, obtained on day 0 of AZD1222 vaccination.

CDR3 residues: CASSYSGLGYNEQFF. DNA for the CDR3: TGTGCCAGCAGTTACTCGGGACTGGGCTACAATGAGCAGTTCTTC. This sequence joins TRBV6-5 and TRBJ2-1; a possible D gene is TRBD2 (6 bases). The ends were cut back, 0 bases at V and 3 bases at J, with 9 bases in the middle. CDR3 length: 15 amino acids. The germline gives CDR1 MNHEY, CDR2 SVGAGI.